These 7 T cell receptor beta chains originate from one sample sequenced in a study of T cell responses to AZD1222 COVID-19 vaccine. Profiling relied on immunoSEQ multiplex PCR, and the TCRdb table lists in-frame clones only, not all of them. The sample has roughly 120,000 clones, roughly 91% seen once. Material: peripheral blood, obtained on day 0 of AZD1222 vaccination. These receptors came from an adult in good health.

For the CDR3, the DNA is TGTGCCAGCAGCCCTCTAGCGGAACCTGACTACGAGCAGTACTTC. This sequence encodes CASSPLAEPDYEQYF. The V gene is TRBV5-4, the J gene TRBJ2-7; 7 nucleotides match TRBD2. The germline V gene has CDR1 SGHNT and CDR2 YYREEE (reference sequence). V trimming: 4 bases; J trimming: 3 bases; junction bases outside the gene matches: 10. The CDR3 covers 15 residues.

This rearrangement joins TRBV19 to TRBJ1-1, with D unresolved. Germline CDR1 is LNHDA and CDR2 is SQIVND (reference sequence). The V end lost 5 bases, the J end lost 1 base, and 11 bases lay between the germline ends. CDR3 length: 14 residues. The CDR3 DNA reads TGTGCCAGTAGTCCAATGGGCGGGAACACTGAAGCTTTCTTT. The encoded protein is CASSPMGGNTEAFF. The full variable domain, rest sourced from reference TRBV19 and TRBJ1-1, is DGGITQSPKYLFRKEGQNVTLSCEQNLNHDAMYWYRQDPGQGLRLIYYSQIVNDFQKGDIAEGYSVSREKKESFPLTVTSAQKNPTAFYLCASSPMGGNTEAFFGQGTRLTVV.

This chain uses TRBV29-1 with TRBJ2-2, with TRBD1 as a possible D gene (6 bases). The germline gives CDR1 SQVTM, CDR2 ANQGSEA. Trimming took off 7 bases at V and 4 bases at J, with 13 bases between the two ends. This CDR3 is 13 amino acids long. Written as DNA, the CDR3 is TGCAGCGCGGCTGGACAGATCACCGGGGAGCTGTTTTTT. This sequence encodes CSAAGQITGELFF.

The genes are TRBV29-1 and TRBJ2-7; TRBD2 agrees at 7 bases. Germline loops: CDR1 SQVTM, CDR2 ANQGSEA. The V and J ends lost 4 bases and 3 bases, in that order; junction bases with no gene match: 0. This CDR3 is 11 amino acids long. The CDR3 protein is CSVAGGYEQYF. The CDR3 bases are TGCAGCGTTGCGGGGGGCTACGAGCAGTACTTC.

The chain recombines TRBV4-1 with TRBJ1-1, with D tentatively TRBD1 (5 bases). Trimming took 3 bases from V and 4 from J, leaving 12 bases between them. The V gene's germline CDR1 is MGHRA and CDR2 YSYEKL. The CDR3 extends over 14 amino acids. CDR3 sequence (DNA): TGCGCCAGCAGCCAGCTCGTGGGGCTCACTGAAGCTTTCTTT. It translates to CASSQLVGLTEAFF.

This chain uses TRBV27 with TRBJ2-1; 9 bases map to TRBD1. Trimming removed 6 bases from V and 10 bases from J; junction bases left unmatched: 13. There are 15 residues in the CDR3. Germline CDR1 is MNHEY and CDR2 is SMNVEV (reference sequence). CDR3 protein: CASSPSGQGNGEQFF. The CDR3 DNA sequence: TGTGCCAGCAGCCCATCGGGACAGGGTAATGGGGAGCAGTTCTTC.

The V and J genes are TRBV4-1 and TRBJ1-2; D is unresolved. Germline CDR1 is MGHRA and CDR2 is YSYEKL. V was clipped by 1 base and J by 8 bases, with 14 bases between them. The CDR3 totals 14 residues. The CDR3 DNA follows: TGCGCCAGCAGCCAAGGGCAAATTCTAGTAGGCTACACCTTC. Its protein is CASSQGQILVGYTF.